A selection of T cell receptor beta chains follows, all from one sample in a study of technical replicates of blood from several donors. Method: immunoSEQ multiplex PCR; TCRdb's copy keeps in-frame clones and lacks some. The sample holds 45,000 to 65,000 clones; 90% to 95% are singletons and the top ten take just over 3%. The sequenced material came from PBMCs. All receptors derive from a human donor in good health. Some clones in this sample may be carry-over from other donors' samples. CDR3s include the opening cysteine and the closing phenylalanine or tryptophan. A D gene is named only where the DNA matches it firmly. Part of the rows lack a size; the others show once, few, many or a class for expanded clones.

J,size,length,V,D,DNA,CDR3
TRBJ2-3,NA,19,TRBV4-3,TRBD1,TGCGCCAGCAGCCAAGATAGTTCCGGGACAGGGGCCAGCACAGATACGCAGTATTTT,CASSQDSSGTGASTDTQYF
TRBJ1-2,NA,14,TRBV5-1,NA,TGCGCCAGCAGCTTAACACCCACAGAGTATGGCTACACCTTC,CASSLTPTEYGYTF
TRBJ2-4,NA,19,TRBV18,TRBD2,TGTGCCAGCTCACCACCGTCTAGCGGGAGGGCCCTAGCCAAAAACATTCAGTACTTC,CASSPPSSGRALAKNIQYF
TRBJ1-4,NA,18,TRBV7-9,NA,TGTGCCAGCAGCTTAGGGCTCGAGGAGGAACGTGAACGGTATAAACTGTTTTTT,CASSLGLEEERERYKLFF
TRBJ2-5,NA,18,TRBV7-6,TRBD2,TGTGCCAGCAGCTTGGGCGGACTAGCGGGGGCTGGGGGAGAGACCCAGTACTTC,CASSLGGLAGAGGETQYF
TRBJ2-1,once,14,TRBV30,TRBD2,TGTGCCTGGAGTGGACTAGCGAACGACAATGAGCAGTTCTTC,CAWSGLANDNEQFF
TRBJ2-7,NA,14,TRBV19,TRBD1,TGTGCCAGTAGGGCCAGGACAGGGAGCTACGAGCAGTACTTC,CASRARTGSYEQYF
TRBJ2-1,NA,20,TRBV29-1,TRBD2,TGCAGCGTAGCCCAGACTCCGGGACTAGCGGGAGGGAGCTCCTACAATGAGCAGTTCTTC,CSVAQTPGLAGGSSYNEQFF
TRBJ1-3,NA,16,TRBV7-2,NA,TGTGCCAGCAGCTTAACGGCTAGGAACTCTGGAAACACCATATATTTT,CASSLTARNSGNTIYF
TRBJ1-1,few,14,TRBV7-2,NA,TGTGCCAGCAGCTTCTGGACACCTAACACTGAAGCTTTCTTT,CASSFWTPNTEAFF
TRBJ1-1,NA,14,TRBV7-8,NA,TGTGCCAGCAGCTTGTTTCAGGGGCGGACTGAAGCTTTCTTT,CASSLFQGRTEAFF
TRBJ2-7,NA,12,TRBV10-1,NA,TGCGCCAGCACCGAAGCGCGGCGGGAGCAGTACTTC,CASTEARREQYF
TRBJ2-6,NA,18,TRBV30,NA,TGTGCCTGGAGTCACCTGGGCAGATCCAGCTCTGGGGCCAACGTCCTGACTTTC,CAWSHLGRSSSGANVLTF
TRBJ2-3,NA,16,TRBV5-1,NA,TGCGCCAGCAGCTTGGGGTCTGCAGGGTATACAGATACGCAGTATTTT,CASSLGSAGYTDTQYF
TRBJ1-5,NA,15,TRBV25-1,NA,TGTGCCAGCAGACCCCCAGGGCCTTCCAATCAGCCCCAGCATTTT,CASRPPGPSNQPQHF
TRBJ2-1,NA,15,TRBV30,TRBD2,TGTGCCTGGAGTGTACTAGCGGGAGGGGGGAATGAGCAGTTCTTC,CAWSVLAGGGNEQFF
TRBJ2-7,NA,16,TRBV4-3,NA,TGCGCCAGCAGCCAGGATCACGGCGGGGCTTTCTACGAGCAGTACTTC,CASSQDHGGAFYEQYF
TRBJ1-1,NA,17,TRBV27,TRBD1,TGTGCCAGCAGTCCAGGACAGGGGAGGGCCGCGAACACTGAAGCTTTCTTT,CASSPGQGRAANTEAFF
TRBJ2-1,NA,19,TRBV5-1,TRBD2,TGCGCCAGCAGCTTGCAGCCTAGCGGGGGCCCGAGCTCCTACAATGAGCAGTTCTTC,CASSLQPSGGPSSYNEQFF
TRBJ2-7,NA,17,TRBV10-3,TRBD1,TGTGCCATCAGTGAGTCAGTTATAAGGACAGGATCCTACGAGCAGTACTTC,CAISESVIRTGSYEQYF
TRBJ1-6,NA,14,TRBV27,NA,TGTGCCAGCAGTCGATGGACAGACTATTCACCCCTCCACTTT,CASSRWTDYSPLHF
TRBJ2-3,NA,19,TRBV7-2,TRBD2,TGTGCCAGCAGCTTAGATGGGACTAGCGGGTTTGTCCGCACAGATACGCAGTATTTT,CASSLDGTSGFVRTDTQYF
TRBJ2-2,NA,13,TRBV29-1,NA,TGCAGCGTCTCGAAGGGGTGGGGCGGGGAGCTGTTTTTT,CSVSKGWGGELFF
TRBJ2-2,NA,14,TRBV7-6,TRBD2,TGTGCCAGCAGCGGACCTAGCGGTACCGGGGAGCTGTTTTTT,CASSGPSGTGELFF
TRBJ2-7,NA,15,TRBV7-9,TRBD2,TGTGCCAGCAGCACAGCAGCGGGGACCACCTACGAGCAGTACTTC,CASSTAAGTTYEQYF
TRBJ2-3,NA,16,TRBV10-3,TRBD1,TGTGCCATCAGTACAACCTTGGACAGGGATCCAGATACGCAGTATTTT,CAISTTLDRDPDTQYF
TRBJ2-1,NA,16,TRBV5-1,TRBD2,TGCGCCAGCAGCTTGGGCCCCCGGGGGGGCATGAATGAGCAGTTCTTC,CASSLGPRGGMNEQFF
TRBJ1-2,NA,16,TRBV9,TRBD1,TGTGCCAGCAGCGTAGATACGTCAGGGGGGAGCTATGGCTACACCTTC,CASSVDTSGGSYGYTF
TRBJ1-6,NA,15,TRBV5-1,NA,TGCGCCAGCACCACTGACGCAGGGAATAATTCACCCCTCCACTTT,CASTTDAGNNSPLHF
TRBJ1-3,NA,15,TRBV6-6,NA,TGTGCCAGCAGTTACGCCGGGGGCTCTGGAAACACCATATATTTT,CASSYAGGSGNTIYF
TRBJ1-4,NA,16,TRBV27,NA,TGTGCCAGCAGTCCCGACTCGTTGGGGGCATGGGAAAAACTGTTTTTT,CASSPDSLGAWEKLFF
TRBJ2-1,NA,18,TRBV4-2,TRBD1,TGTGCCAGCAGCCCGACAGGGGTTCGGGCCGCGGGGCTCAATGAGCAGTTCTTC,CASSPTGVRAAGLNEQFF
TRBJ2-2,NA,13,TRBV10-3,NA,TGTGCCATCAGTGAAGGAGTGACCGGGGAGCTGTTTTTT,CAISEGVTGELFF
TRBJ2-1,NA,16,TRBV7-9,NA,TGTGCCAGCAGCATTGAGTACGGGACATCCTACAATGAGCAGTTCTTC,CASSIEYGTSYNEQFF
TRBJ2-7,NA,14,TRBV5-1,TRBD1,TGCGCCAGCAGCGCTCGGGACAGGGTTTACGAGCAGTACTTC,CASSARDRVYEQYF
TRBJ1-1,once,12,TRBV7-9,NA,TGTGCCTGGGAGGGTGCGTACACTGAAGCTTTCTTT,CAWEGAYTEAFF
TRBJ2-7,NA,15,TRBV4-3,NA,TGCGCCAGCAGCCAAGATCGAGGGGGGGGATACGAGCAGTACTTC,CASSQDRGGGYEQYF
TRBJ2-3,NA,15,TRBV6-5,TRBD2,TGTGCCAGCAGTTACTTAGCGGGAGGGCCTAGTACGCAGTATTTT,CASSYLAGGPSTQYF
TRBJ2-5,NA,16,TRBV5-4,NA,TGTGCCAGCAGTAAGAGGTCCGGGGGGCCAGGAGAGACCCAGTACTTC,CASSKRSGGPGETQYF
TRBJ1-5,NA,15,TRBV30,TRBD1,TGTGCCTGGAGTACGGGACAGGATAGCAATCAGCCCCAGCATTTT,CAWSTGQDSNQPQHF
TRBJ2-2,NA,13,TRBV7-2,TRBD1,TGTGCCGGGACAGGGGAGGACACCGGGGAGCTGTTTTTT,CAGTGEDTGELFF
TRBJ2-3,NA,16,TRBV7-2,NA,TGTGCCAGCAGCTTTAGGGCGGGCCCGCGAGGGGATACGCAGTATTTT,CASSFRAGPRGDTQYF
TRBJ2-7,few,17,TRBV5-6,NA,TGTGCCAGCAGCAGAAAAGTGGGCTACGCAGTCTTCTACGAGCAGTACTTC,CASSRKVGYAVFYEQYF
TRBJ2-7,NA,15,TRBV30,TRBD2,TGTGCCTGGAGTCAGGCGGGACTAGCTGTTTTAGAGCAGTACTTC,CAWSQAGLAVLEQYF
TRBJ2-3,NA,17,TRBV9,TRBD2,TGTGCCAGCAGCGCCGAGCCGGGACTACTTAGCACAGATACGCAGTATTTT,CASSAEPGLLSTDTQYF
TRBJ2-7,NA,15,TRBV2,NA,TGTGCCAGCAGTCCCGTGGCGGGGAGCTCCTACGAGCAGTACTTC,CASSPVAGSSYEQYF